This T cell receptor (beta chain) derives from a study of blood T cell repertoires in COVID-19. Overall study context: T cells, B-cell-depleted T cells, or PBMCs supplied cDNA or gDNA.

Concerning this clone: This CDR3 is also generated by other DNA sequences in the sample.

Seattle cases were enrolled at active infection and followed longitudinally. Here immunoSEQ multiplex PCR was the method, and the copy in TCRdb shows in-frame clones only, minus some. The table lists 400,000 or so clones, about 88% of them singletons, with 1.5% to 1.8% in the top ten. The TCR comes from a middle-aged woman with COVID-19, enrolled during active disease. Sequences were obtained from peripheral blood.

The CDR3 protein is CAWSRGGTEAFF. CDR3 coding DNA: TGTGCCTGGTCAAGGGGGGGCACTGAAGCTTTCTTT. V usage is TRBV30 and J usage is TRBJ1-1; perhaps TRBD1 as D (6 bases). The CDR3 has 12 residues. V shed 5 bases and J shed 4 bases, with 11 bases lying between them. In germline, CDR1 is GTSNPN, CDR2 SVGIG (reference sequence).